The 13 T cell receptor beta chains in this list originate from one sample, sequenced in a study of T cell changes during pregnancy in multiple sclerosis. The repertoire was sequenced with immunoSEQ multiplex PCR; TCRdb's copy has only in-frame clones and lacks some. The sample yields tens of thousands of clones, approximately 94% seen once. Sequencing was performed on CD4+ T cells from peripheral blood mononuclear cells, taken before pregnancy. The receptors were sampled from a female donor with multiple sclerosis, enrolled in a pregnancy study.

The chain links TRBV10-1 to TRBJ2-7, with D hard to call. CDR3 size: 10 residues. Germline assignment: CDR1 WNHNN and CDR2 SYGVQD (reference sequence). The V and J ends lost 6 bases and 5 bases respectively, with 5 bases between them. The CDR3 sequence: CASSRDEQYF. The CDR3 nucleotides are TGCGCCAGCAGCCGGGACGAGCAGTACTTC.

On this clone itself: Other nucleotide sequences from this sample produce the same CDR3. This sequence joins TRBV11-2 and TRBJ1-2; D is uncertain. The germline V gene encodes CDR1 SGHAT and CDR2 FQNNGV. Trimming stripped 5 bases from V and 4 bases from J, with 5 bases between. There are 11 residues in the CDR3. CDR3 coding DNA: TGTGCCAGCAGCCACGGCTATGGCTACACCTTC. Protein product: CASSHGYGYTF.

The chain employs TRBV5-4 and TRBJ1-4, with D hard to call. Germline CDR1 reads SGHNT; CDR2 reads YYREEE (reference sequence). Trimming removed 4 bases at V and 5 bases at J, with 6 bases between. This CDR3 is built from 12 residues. CDR3 amino acids: CASSRENEKLFF. CDR3 DNA: TGTGCCAGCAGCCGGGAGAATGAAAAACTGTTTTTT.

The V gene is TRBV18, the J gene TRBJ2-5; TRBD2 matches at 12 bases. The CDR3 sequence is 16 residues long. Trimming removed 4 bases from V and 1 base from J; junction bases left unmatched: 4. Germline CDR1 and CDR2: KGHSH and LQKENI. CDR3 protein: CASSLLAGGFQETQYF. The DNA of the CDR3 is TGTGCCAGCTCACTACTAGCGGGGGGTTTCCAAGAGACCCAGTACTTC.

V gene TRBV6-5 combines with J gene TRBJ2-7; 8 bases map to TRBD2. Germline V gives CDR1 MNHEY, CDR2 SVGAGI. After removal of 6 bases from V and 3 bases from J, the junction contained 7 bases not matched to a gene. The CDR3 spans 14 residues. Written as DNA, the CDR3 is TGTGCCAGCAGGTCAAGCGGGAGTAGCTACGAGCAGTACTTC. Its translation is CASRSSGSSYEQYF.

CDR3 in DNA: TGTGCCAGCAGCTTGTTGACCGCGGCGTCCACTGAAGCTTTCTTT. Translated, it gives CASSLLTAASTEAFF. V usage is TRBV5-5 and J usage is TRBJ1-1; D unresolved. This CDR3 has 15 amino acids. The germline gives CDR1 SGHKS, CDR2 YYEKEE (reference sequence). V shed 1 base and J shed 4 bases, with 14 bases lying between them.

The chain carries TRBV15 and TRBJ1-5; tentative D call: TRBD1 (6 bases). Trimming pared 1 base from V and 7 bases from J, leaving 14 bases between. Germline lookup yields CDR1 LNHNV and CDR2 YYDKDF (reference sequence). The CDR3 is 15 amino acids. The CDR3 DNA reads TGTGCCACCAGCAGAGCCGACAGGCGTTCGCAGCCCCAGCATTTT. This codes for CATSRADRRSQPQHF.

This chain links TRBV2 with TRBJ1-2; 8 positions agree with TRBD1. Germline trimming cut 9 bases from V and 6 bases from J; bases unmatched to any gene: 6. Germline V CDR1 and CDR2: SNHLY, FYNNEI. The CDR3 runs 12 residues. The CDR3 nucleotides read TGTGCCAGTCAACAGGGGGTTGATGGCTACACCTTC. Its translation is CASQQGVDGYTF. The variable domain in full, completed from reference TRBV2 and TRBJ1-2, reads EPEVTQTPSHQVTQMGQEVILRCVPISNHLYFYWYRQILGQKVEFLVSFYNNEISEKSEIFDDQFSVERPDGSNFTLKIRSTKLEDSAMYFCASQQGVDGYTFGSGTRLTVV.

This chain uses TRBV7-3 with TRBJ1-1; D is perhaps TRBD1 (5 bases). The CDR3 is 13 residues long. Germline V CDR1 and CDR2: SGHTA, FQGTGA. Trimming removed 5 bases at V and 0 bases at J, with 7 bases between. Written as DNA, the CDR3 is TGTGCCAGCAGCCTACAGGTGAACACTGAAGCTTTCTTT. This gives the protein CASSLQVNTEAFF.

The chain links TRBV2 to TRBJ1-5; 9 bases are a match to TRBD1. V lost 4 bases, J lost 10 bases, and 11 bases stayed unmatched. The CDR3 has 15 amino acids. Germline V gene data show CDR1 as SNHLY and CDR2 as FYNNEI. CDR3 nucleotides: TGTGCCAGCAGTGTGGAGGAAGGACAGGGGTTTCCCCAGCATTTT. The encoded protein is CASSVEEGQGFPQHF. The full variable domain, its missing parts supplied by reference TRBV2 and TRBJ1-5, is EPEVTQTPSHQVTQMGQEVILRCVPISNHLYFYWYRQILGQKVEFLVSFYNNEISEKSEIFDDQFSVERPDGSNFTLKIRSTKLEDSAMYFCASSVEEGQGFPQHFGDGTRLSIL.

This clone was observed a single time. The chain is built from TRBV20-1 and TRBJ2-1; D is perhaps TRBD2 (6 bases). The CDR3 spans 11 residues. Trimming removed 8 bases from V and 5 bases from J, with 10 bases in between. CDR1 is DFQATT, CDR2 SNEGSKA, per germline (reference sequence). CDR3 residues: CSIRGNNEQFF. The CDR3 DNA follows: TGCAGTATCCGGGGGAACAATGAGCAGTTCTTC.

The rearrangement links TRBV9 to TRBJ1-6; D remains unclear. Trimming took 4 bases from V and 5 from J, leaving 7 bases between them. CDR1 and CDR2 (germline): SGDLS, YYNGEE. The CDR3 loop spans 13 amino acids. For the CDR3, the DNA is TGTGCCAGCAGCCGAGTCCATAATTCACCCCTCCACTTT. Translating it yields CASSRVHNSPLHF.

This chain links TRBV6-1 with TRBJ2-2, with D perhaps TRBD2 (6 bases). Germline CDR1 is MNHNS and CDR2 is SASEGT. CDR3 length: 14 residues. Trimming pared 2 bases from V and 7 bases from J, leaving 11 bases between. CDR3 loop: CASSEFGSGGELFF. CDR3 nucleotide sequence: TGTGCCAGCAGTGAATTCGGTAGCGGCGGGGAGCTGTTTTTT.